Listed here is a single T cell receptor (beta chain). Its target is unknown. The data stem from a study of T cells expressing NK-cell markers. About the study: It was from sorted CD3+CD56+NKG2C+, CD3+CD56+NKG2C- and CD3+CD56-NKG2C+ T cells that TCR beta repertoires came. The authors sequenced eight donors, of whom seven were HCMV-seropositive and one was seronegative.

This CDR3 contains 14 residues. Germline V gene lookup returns CDR1 SGHDT and CDR2 YYEEEE. Study-level findings and limits: CD8+ T cells in over 5 donors included dominant NKG2C+ clonotypes at roughly 1.0-7.5%.

What made the TCR beta cDNA was 5'RACE template switching with UMIs. TCRdb reanalyzed the 5' RACE reads, giving one entry per CDR3 protein sequence and no DNA. This table lists fewer than 400,000 distinct CDR3 sequences. The sample consisted of blood T cells: a sorted CD56 or NKG2C T cell subset, CD4+ or CD8+ T cells, or bulk PBMC T cells (not recorded which). V usage is TRBV5-6 and J usage is TRBJ2-4; TCRdb selects TRBD1, and the lack of DNA leaves this call unchecked. The origin of this receptor is a woman aged 45-59 years in good health. This chain's CDR3 is CASSNRDPKNIQYF.